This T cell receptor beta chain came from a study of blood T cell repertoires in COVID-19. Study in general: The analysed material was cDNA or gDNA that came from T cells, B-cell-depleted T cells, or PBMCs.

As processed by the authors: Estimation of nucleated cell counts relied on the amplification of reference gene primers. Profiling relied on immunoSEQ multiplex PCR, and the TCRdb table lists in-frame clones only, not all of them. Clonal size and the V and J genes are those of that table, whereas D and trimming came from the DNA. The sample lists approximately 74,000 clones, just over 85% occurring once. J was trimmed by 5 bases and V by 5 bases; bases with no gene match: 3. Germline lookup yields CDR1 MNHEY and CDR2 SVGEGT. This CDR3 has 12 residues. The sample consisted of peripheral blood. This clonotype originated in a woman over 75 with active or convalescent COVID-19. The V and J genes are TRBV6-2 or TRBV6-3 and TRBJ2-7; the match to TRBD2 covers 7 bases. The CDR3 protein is CASSPGRNEQYF. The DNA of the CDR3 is TGTGCCAGCAGTCCCGGGAGGAACGAGCAGTACTTC.